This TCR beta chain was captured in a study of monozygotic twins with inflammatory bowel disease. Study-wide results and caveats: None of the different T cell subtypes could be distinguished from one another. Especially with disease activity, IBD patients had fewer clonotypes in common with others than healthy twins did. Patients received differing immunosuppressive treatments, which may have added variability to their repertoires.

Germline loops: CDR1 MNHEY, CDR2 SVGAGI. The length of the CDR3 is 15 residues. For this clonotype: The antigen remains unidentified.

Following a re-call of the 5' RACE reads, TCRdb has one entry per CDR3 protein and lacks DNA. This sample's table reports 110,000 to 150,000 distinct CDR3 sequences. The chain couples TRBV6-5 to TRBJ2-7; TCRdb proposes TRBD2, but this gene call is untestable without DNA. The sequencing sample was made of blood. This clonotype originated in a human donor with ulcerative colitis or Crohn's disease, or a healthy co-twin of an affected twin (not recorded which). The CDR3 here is CASSYGGLAAYEQYF.